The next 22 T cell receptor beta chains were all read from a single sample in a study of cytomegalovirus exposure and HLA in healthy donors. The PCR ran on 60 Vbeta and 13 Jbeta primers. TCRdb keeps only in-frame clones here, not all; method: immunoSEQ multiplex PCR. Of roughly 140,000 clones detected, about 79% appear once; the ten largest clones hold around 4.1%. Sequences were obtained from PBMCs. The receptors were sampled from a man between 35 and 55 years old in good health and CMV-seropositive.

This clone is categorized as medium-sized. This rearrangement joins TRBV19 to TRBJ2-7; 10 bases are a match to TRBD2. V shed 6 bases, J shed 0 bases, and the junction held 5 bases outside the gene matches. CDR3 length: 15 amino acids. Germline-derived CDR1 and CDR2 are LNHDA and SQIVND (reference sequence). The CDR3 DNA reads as TGTGCCAGTAGCTCCGGGACTAGCGCCTCCTACGAGCAGTACTTC. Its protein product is CASSSGTSASYEQYF.

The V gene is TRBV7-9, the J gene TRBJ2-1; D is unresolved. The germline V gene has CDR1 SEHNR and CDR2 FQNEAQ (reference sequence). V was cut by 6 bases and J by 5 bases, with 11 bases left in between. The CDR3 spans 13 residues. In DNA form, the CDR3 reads TGTGCCAGCAGTCTTTTGGCCCACAATGAGCAGTTCTTC. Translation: CASSLLAHNEQFF.

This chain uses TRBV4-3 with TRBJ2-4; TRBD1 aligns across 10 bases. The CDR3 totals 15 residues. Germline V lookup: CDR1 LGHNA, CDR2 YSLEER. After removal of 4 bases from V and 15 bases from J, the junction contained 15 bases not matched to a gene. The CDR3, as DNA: TGCGCCAGCAGCCCCTCGAGAGGACAGGGGGGTTCCTTGTACTTC. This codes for CASSPSRGQGGSLYF.

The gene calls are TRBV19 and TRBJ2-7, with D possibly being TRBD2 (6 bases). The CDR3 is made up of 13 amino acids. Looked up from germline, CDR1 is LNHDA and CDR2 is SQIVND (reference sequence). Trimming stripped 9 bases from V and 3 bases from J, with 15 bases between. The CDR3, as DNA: TGTGCCAGGGACTACTTGACACTCTACGAGCAGTACTTC. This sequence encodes CARDYLTLYEQYF.

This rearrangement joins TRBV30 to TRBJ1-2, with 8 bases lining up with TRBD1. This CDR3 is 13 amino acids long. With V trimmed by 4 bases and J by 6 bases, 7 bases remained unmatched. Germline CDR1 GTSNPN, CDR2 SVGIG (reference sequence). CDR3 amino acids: CAWIWTGFNGYTF. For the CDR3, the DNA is TGTGCCTGGATTTGGACAGGGTTTAATGGCTACACCTTC.

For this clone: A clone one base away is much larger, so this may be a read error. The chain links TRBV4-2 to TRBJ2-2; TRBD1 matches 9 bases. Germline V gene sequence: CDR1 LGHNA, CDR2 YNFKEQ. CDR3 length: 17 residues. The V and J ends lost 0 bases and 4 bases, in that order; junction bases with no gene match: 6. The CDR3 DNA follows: TGTGCCAGCAGCCAAGATACAGGACAGGGGCTCACCGGGGAGCTGTTTTTT. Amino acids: CASSQDTGQGLTGELFF.

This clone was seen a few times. The CDR3 sequence is CASSLGLATGDEQFF. For the CDR3, the DNA is TGCGCCAGCAGCCTGGGACTAGCTACGGGGGATGAGCAGTTCTTC. J is TRBJ2-1 and V is TRBV5-1; 9 nucleotides agree with TRBD2. Per germline, CDR1 SGHRS and CDR2 YFSETQ. CDR3 size: 15 residues. J gave up 8 bases and V 4 bases, and 10 bases lay outside the gene matches.

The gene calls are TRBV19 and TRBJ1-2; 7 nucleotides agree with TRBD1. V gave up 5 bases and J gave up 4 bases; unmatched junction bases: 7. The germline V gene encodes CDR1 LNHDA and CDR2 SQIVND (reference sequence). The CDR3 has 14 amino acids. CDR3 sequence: CASSWDSQGYGYTF. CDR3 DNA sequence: TGTGCCAGTAGTTGGGACAGTCAGGGCTATGGCTACACCTTC.

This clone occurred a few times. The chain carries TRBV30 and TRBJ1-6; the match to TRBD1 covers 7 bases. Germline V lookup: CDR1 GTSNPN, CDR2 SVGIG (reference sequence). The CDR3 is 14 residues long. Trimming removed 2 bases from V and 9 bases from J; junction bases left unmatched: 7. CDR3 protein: CAWSRQGGGSPLHF. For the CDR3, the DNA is TGTGCCTGGAGTCGACAGGGTGGGGGTTCACCCCTCCACTTT.

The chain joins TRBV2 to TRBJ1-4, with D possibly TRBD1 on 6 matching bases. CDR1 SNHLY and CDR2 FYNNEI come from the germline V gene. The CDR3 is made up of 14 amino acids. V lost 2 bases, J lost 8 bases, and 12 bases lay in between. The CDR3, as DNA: TGTGCCAGCAGTGAACAGGGGAAGGGAGAAAAACTGTTTTTT. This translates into CASSEQGKGEKLFF.

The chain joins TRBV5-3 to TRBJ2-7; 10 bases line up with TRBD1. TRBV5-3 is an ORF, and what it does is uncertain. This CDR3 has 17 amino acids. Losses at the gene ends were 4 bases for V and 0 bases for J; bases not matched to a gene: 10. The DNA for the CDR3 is TGTGCCAGAAGCCTGTTCCGGACAGGGGGTAGCTCCTACGAGCAGTACTTC. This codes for CARSLFRTGGSSYEQYF.

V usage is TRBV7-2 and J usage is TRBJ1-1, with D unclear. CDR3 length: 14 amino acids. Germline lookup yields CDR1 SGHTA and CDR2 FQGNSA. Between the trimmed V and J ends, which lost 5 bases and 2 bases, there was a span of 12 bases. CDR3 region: CASSHQVGNTEAFF. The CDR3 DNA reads TGTGCCAGCAGCCACCAGGTTGGTAACACTGAAGCTTTCTTT.

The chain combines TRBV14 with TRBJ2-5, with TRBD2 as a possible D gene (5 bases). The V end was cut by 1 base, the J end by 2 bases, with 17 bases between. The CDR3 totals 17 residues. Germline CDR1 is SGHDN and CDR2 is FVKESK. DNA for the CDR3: TGTGCCAGCAGCCAAGCCCTTCGAGGGAAGAGGCAAGAGACCCAGTACTTC. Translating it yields CASSQALRGKRQETQYF. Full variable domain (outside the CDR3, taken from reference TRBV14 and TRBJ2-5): EAGVTQFPSHSVIEKGQTVTLRCDPISGHDNLYWYRRVMGKEIKFLLHFVKESKQDESGMPNNRFLAERTGGTYSTLKVQPAELEDSGVYFCASSQALRGKRQETQYFGPGTRLLVL.

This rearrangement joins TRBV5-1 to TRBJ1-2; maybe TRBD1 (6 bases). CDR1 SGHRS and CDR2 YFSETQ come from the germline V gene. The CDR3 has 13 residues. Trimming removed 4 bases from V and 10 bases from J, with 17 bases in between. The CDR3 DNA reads TGCGCCAGCAGCGAAGCTACCGGGGGGGCCTACACCTTC. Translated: CASSEATGGAYTF. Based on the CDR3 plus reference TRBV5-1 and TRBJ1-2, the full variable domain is KAGVTQTPRYLIKTRGQQVTLSCSPISGHRSVSWYQQTPGQGLQFLFEYFSETQRNKGNFPGRFSGRQFSNSRSEMNVSTLELGDSALYLCASSEATGGAYTFGSGTRLTVV.

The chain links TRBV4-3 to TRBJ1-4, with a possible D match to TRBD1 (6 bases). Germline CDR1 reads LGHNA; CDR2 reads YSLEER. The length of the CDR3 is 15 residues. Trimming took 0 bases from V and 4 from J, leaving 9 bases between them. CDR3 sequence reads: CASSQDRGLNEKLFF. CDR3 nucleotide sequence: TGCGCCAGCAGCCAAGACAGGGGCCTTAATGAAAAACTGTTTTTT.

CDR3 sequence: CASSYGGRRGYTF. In DNA form, the CDR3 reads TGTGCCAGCAGTTACGGGGGGAGGCGCGGCTACACCTTC. The V and J genes are TRBV6-5 and TRBJ1-2; D is possibly TRBD1 (5 bases). With 2 bases removed from V and 8 bases from J, the gap between germline ends came to 12 bases. Germline CDR1 MNHEY, CDR2 SVGAGI. The CDR3 length is 13 residues.

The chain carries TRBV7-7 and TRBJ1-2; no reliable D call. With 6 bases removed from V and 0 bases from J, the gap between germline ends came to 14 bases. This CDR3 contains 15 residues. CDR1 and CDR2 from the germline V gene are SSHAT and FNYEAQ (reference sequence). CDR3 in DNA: TGTGCCAGCAGGGTCCTCTCTAGCCCTAACTATGGCTACACCTTC. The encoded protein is CASRVLSSPNYGYTF.

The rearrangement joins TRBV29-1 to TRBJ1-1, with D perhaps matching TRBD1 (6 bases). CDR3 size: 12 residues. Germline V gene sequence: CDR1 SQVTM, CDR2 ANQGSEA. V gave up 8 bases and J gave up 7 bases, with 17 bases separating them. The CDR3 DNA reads TGCAGCTCCTACTCCGGGACAAATGAAGCTTTCTTT. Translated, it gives CSSYSGTNEAFF.

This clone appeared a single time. As DNA, the CDR3 is TGTGCCAGCAGCTTATATGGGGTAGCGGCCTCCTACAATGAGCAGTTCTTC. This translates into CASSLYGVAASYNEQFF. V gene TRBV7-9 combines with J gene TRBJ2-1; maybe TRBD2 (6 bases). The CDR3 loop spans 17 amino acids. V lost 2 bases to trimming and J lost 0 bases, with 14 bases between them. Germline lookup yields CDR1 SEHNR and CDR2 FQNEAQ (reference sequence).

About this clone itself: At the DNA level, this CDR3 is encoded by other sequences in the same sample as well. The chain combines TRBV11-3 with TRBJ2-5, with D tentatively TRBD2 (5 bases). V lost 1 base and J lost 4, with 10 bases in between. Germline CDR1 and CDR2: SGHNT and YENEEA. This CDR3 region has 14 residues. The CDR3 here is CASSLARGVETQYF. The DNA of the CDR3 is TGTGCCAGCAGCTTAGCCCGGGGTGTAGAGACCCAGTACTTC.

The CDR3 region is CAWSVTNGGNQPQHF. The CDR3 DNA is TGTGCCTGGAGTGTCACAAATGGAGGCAATCAGCCCCAGCATTTT. The rearrangement uses TRBV30 and TRBJ1-5, with D uncertain. The CDR3 is made up of 15 amino acids. Trimming removed 0 bases from V and 2 bases from J, with 11 bases in between. Germline V gene sequence: CDR1 GTSNPN, CDR2 SVGIG (reference sequence).

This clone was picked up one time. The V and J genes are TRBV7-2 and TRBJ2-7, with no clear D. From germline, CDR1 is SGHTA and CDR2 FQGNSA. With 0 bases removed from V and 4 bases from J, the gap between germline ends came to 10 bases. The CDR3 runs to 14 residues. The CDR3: CASSLASQLYEQYF. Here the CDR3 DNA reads TGTGCCAGCAGCTTAGCTTCACAGTTGTACGAGCAGTACTTC.